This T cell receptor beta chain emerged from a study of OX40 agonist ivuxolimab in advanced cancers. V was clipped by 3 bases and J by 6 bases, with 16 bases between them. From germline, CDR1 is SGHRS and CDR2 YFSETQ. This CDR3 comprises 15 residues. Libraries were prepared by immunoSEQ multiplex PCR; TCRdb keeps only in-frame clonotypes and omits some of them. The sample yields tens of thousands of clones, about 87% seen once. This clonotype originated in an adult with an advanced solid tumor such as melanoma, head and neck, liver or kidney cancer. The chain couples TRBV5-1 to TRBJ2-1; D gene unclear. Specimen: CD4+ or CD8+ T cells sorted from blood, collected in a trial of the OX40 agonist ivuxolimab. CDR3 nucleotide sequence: TGCGCCAGCAGCTCTGGTGGGTGGAGTATCAATGAGCAGTTCTTC. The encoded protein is CASSSGGWSINEQFF.